Listed below are T cell receptor beta chains from one sample, sequenced in a study of control samples from healthy donors and cancer patients. The repertoire was sequenced with immunoSEQ multiplex PCR; TCRdb's copy has only in-frame clones and lacks some. Among about 140,000 clones, about 90% were seen once, and the ten largest hold about 7.1%. Specimen: blood. The receptors originated from a man younger than 35 in good health. Both conserved end residues are part of each CDR3. Fields, in order: clone size, V gene, D gene, J gene, CDR3 length, CDR3 DNA, CDR3 protein. The D gene is left open where the match is weak. Only part of the rows carry a size: once, few, many, or a class if the clone is expanded.

abundance: -
v_gene: TRBV14
d_gene: -
j_gene: TRBJ1-6
len: 16
CDR3nt: TGTGCCAGCAGCCAAGGCCCAGGACGGATATCTTCACCCCTCCACTTT
CDR3aa: CASSQGPGRISSPLHF

abundance: -
v_gene: TRBV19
d_gene: -
j_gene: TRBJ1-2
len: 14
CDR3nt: TGTGCCAGTAGTATTTCCCACAATAACTATGGCTACACCTTC
CDR3aa: CASSISHNNYGYTF

abundance: -
v_gene: TRBV6-5
d_gene: -
j_gene: TRBJ2-7
len: 14
CDR3nt: TGTGCCAGCAGTTACTCCTCAGGGGGGTACGAGCAGTACTTC
CDR3aa: CASSYSSGGYEQYF

abundance: -
v_gene: TRBV5-1
d_gene: -
j_gene: TRBJ2-7
len: 14
CDR3nt: TGCGCCAGCAGCTTGGCCGACAGATCCTACGAGCAGTACTTC
CDR3aa: CASSLADRSYEQYF

abundance: -
v_gene: TRBV2
d_gene: -
j_gene: TRBJ2-4
len: 15
CDR3nt: TGTGCCAGCAGTCAGGGGCGGGGGCGGGAAAACATTCAGTACTTC
CDR3aa: CASSQGRGRENIQYF

abundance: -
v_gene: TRBV5-1
d_gene: TRBD2
j_gene: TRBJ2-2
len: 16
CDR3nt: TGCGCCAGCAGCTTGGTGGCGCTAGCGGGGCCCGGGGAGCTGTTTTTT
CDR3aa: CASSLVALAGPGELFF

abundance: -
v_gene: TRBV7-9
d_gene: -
j_gene: TRBJ1-3
len: 14
CDR3nt: TGTGCCAGCAGTCCACAGGGCTACGGAAACACCATATATTTT
CDR3aa: CASSPQGYGNTIYF

abundance: -
v_gene: TRBV24-1
d_gene: TRBD1
j_gene: TRBJ1-3
len: 15
CDR3nt: TGTGCCACCAGTGACCTGACAGGGGCTGGAAACACCATATATTTT
CDR3aa: CATSDLTGAGNTIYF

abundance: -
v_gene: TRBV10-3
d_gene: -
j_gene: TRBJ1-2
len: 17
CDR3nt: TGTGCCATCAGTTCCTCCAGGGCGGCCGGGGAACTCTTTGGCTACACCTTC
CDR3aa: CAISSSRAAGELFGYTF

abundance: -
v_gene: TRBV5-1
d_gene: TRBD1
j_gene: TRBJ2-1
len: 17
CDR3nt: TGCGCCAGCAGCCGTCACTCTGACAGGGGTCAACCTAATGAGCAGTTCTTC
CDR3aa: CASSRHSDRGQPNEQFF

abundance: -
v_gene: TRBV28
d_gene: -
j_gene: TRBJ1-4
len: 14
CDR3nt: TGTGCCAGCAGGGAACAGGGAACAAATGAAAAACTGTTTTTT
CDR3aa: CASREQGTNEKLFF

abundance: -
v_gene: TRBV5-1
d_gene: TRBD1
j_gene: TRBJ1-4
len: 14
CDR3nt: TGCGCCAGCAGCTTGGGACAGGGAGAGGGAAAACTGTTTTTT
CDR3aa: CASSLGQGEGKLFF

abundance: -
v_gene: TRBV29-1
d_gene: -
j_gene: TRBJ2-7
len: 11
CDR3nt: TGCAGCGTTGTGAGTTCCTACGAGCAGTACTTC
CDR3aa: CSVVSSYEQYF

abundance: -
v_gene: TRBV2
d_gene: TRBD1
j_gene: TRBJ1-5
len: 15
CDR3nt: TGTGCCAGCAGTGAGGGACAGCAAAACAATCAGCCCCAGCATTTT
CDR3aa: CASSEGQQNNQPQHF

abundance: -
v_gene: TRBV5-1
d_gene: TRBD1
j_gene: TRBJ2-5
len: 14
CDR3nt: TGCGCCAGCAGCCCCAGACAGGGAGTGGAGACCCAGTACTTC
CDR3aa: CASSPRQGVETQYF

abundance: -
v_gene: TRBV5-6
d_gene: -
j_gene: TRBJ2-1
len: 12
CDR3nt: TGTGCCAGCAGCTTGTCCGGCAATGAGCAGTTCTTC
CDR3aa: CASSLSGNEQFF

abundance: -
v_gene: TRBV7-6
d_gene: -
j_gene: TRBJ1-1
len: 9
CDR3nt: TGTGCCAGCGCAATTGAAGCTTTCTTT
CDR3aa: CASAIEAFF

abundance: -
v_gene: TRBV19
d_gene: -
j_gene: TRBJ1-1
len: 14
CDR3nt: TGTGCCAGTACGGGGCGGTCCATACCCACTGAAGCTTTCTTT
CDR3aa: CASTGRSIPTEAFF

abundance: -
v_gene: TRBV5-1
d_gene: TRBD1
j_gene: TRBJ1-2
len: 15
CDR3nt: TGCGCCAGCAGTTCAAGACAGGGGGCAGACTATGGCTACACCTTC
CDR3aa: CASSSRQGADYGYTF

abundance: once
v_gene: TRBV9
d_gene: TRBD1
j_gene: TRBJ1-1
len: 14
CDR3nt: TGTGCCAGCAGCTTAACAGGGGGCCAGACTGAAGCTTTCTTT
CDR3aa: CASSLTGGQTEAFF

abundance: -
v_gene: TRBV20-1
d_gene: -
j_gene: TRBJ1-1
len: 11
CDR3nt: TGCAGTGCTGAGATTAAAGGGCAAGCTTTCTTT
CDR3aa: CSAEIKGQAFF

abundance: once
v_gene: TRBV29-1
d_gene: -
j_gene: TRBJ2-5
len: 11
CDR3nt: TGCAGCGTCCCCACAGAGGAGACCCAGTACTTC
CDR3aa: CSVPTEETQYF

abundance: -
v_gene: TRBV5-1
d_gene: TRBD1
j_gene: TRBJ1-1
len: 13
CDR3nt: TGCGCCAGCAGGACGGACAGGGTAAATGAAGCTTTCTTT
CDR3aa: CASRTDRVNEAFF

abundance: -
v_gene: TRBV6-2/TRBV6-3
d_gene: -
j_gene: TRBJ1-5
len: 16
CDR3nt: TGTGCCAGCAGTTACTCGACGGAAGAGACAGACATACCCCAGCATTTT
CDR3aa: CASSYSTEETDIPQHF

abundance: -
v_gene: TRBV4-1
d_gene: -
j_gene: TRBJ1-5
len: 14
CDR3nt: TGCGCCAGCAGCCAAGATGGGTTCAATCAGCCCCAGCATTTT
CDR3aa: CASSQDGFNQPQHF

abundance: -
v_gene: TRBV4-1
d_gene: TRBD1
j_gene: TRBJ2-7
len: 15
CDR3nt: TGCGCCAGCAGCCAAGTGACAGGGGGACTATACGAGCAGTACTTC
CDR3aa: CASSQVTGGLYEQYF

abundance: -
v_gene: TRBV6-2/TRBV6-3
d_gene: -
j_gene: TRBJ1-1
len: 13
CDR3nt: TGTGCCAGCAGTTTCGGGGTGAGCACTGAAGCTTTCTTT
CDR3aa: CASSFGVSTEAFF

abundance: -
v_gene: TRBV7-8
d_gene: TRBD1
j_gene: TRBJ2-1
len: 17
CDR3nt: TGTGCCAGCAGCTTATTAGGGCGGACAGGGGTATACAATGAGCAGTTCTTC
CDR3aa: CASSLLGRTGVYNEQFF

abundance: -
v_gene: TRBV19
d_gene: TRBD1
j_gene: TRBJ2-3
len: 13
CDR3nt: TGTGCCAGTAGTATCACAGGGGCAGATACGCAGTATTTT
CDR3aa: CASSITGADTQYF

abundance: -
v_gene: TRBV5-6
d_gene: TRBD1
j_gene: TRBJ1-1
len: 15
CDR3nt: TGTGCCAGCAGCGGAAGGGGGCGCGGGGGCACTGAAGCTTTCTTT
CDR3aa: CASSGRGRGGTEAFF

abundance: -
v_gene: TRBV7-9
d_gene: -
j_gene: TRBJ1-5
len: 17
CDR3nt: TGTGCCAGCAGTGCACCCCTGGAGGGAGGGCCCAATCAGCCCCAGCATTTT
CDR3aa: CASSAPLEGGPNQPQHF

abundance: -
v_gene: TRBV29-1
d_gene: TRBD2
j_gene: TRBJ2-1
len: 15
CDR3nt: TGCAGCGTTCCTATTCCCGGGACTATATACAATGAGCAGTTCTTC
CDR3aa: CSVPIPGTIYNEQFF

abundance: -
v_gene: TRBV1
d_gene: -
j_gene: TRBJ2-3
len: 18
CDR3nt: TGCACCAGCAGCGGAGCGGGGGAGTACCCCCAGGGCGCAGATACGCAGTATTTT
CDR3aa: CTSSGAGEYPQGADTQYF

abundance: -
v_gene: TRBV29-1
d_gene: TRBD2
j_gene: TRBJ2-5
len: 17
CDR3nt: TGCAGCGTTGAAGGAGGAATGAAGCGGGGGGACCAAGAGACCCAGTACTTC
CDR3aa: CSVEGGMKRGDQETQYF

abundance: -
v_gene: TRBV12-5
d_gene: -
j_gene: TRBJ1-1
len: 11
CDR3nt: TGTGCTAGTGCCAAAGAGACTGAAGCTTTCTTT
CDR3aa: CASAKETEAFF

abundance: -
v_gene: TRBV20-1
d_gene: -
j_gene: TRBJ1-1
len: 14
CDR3nt: TGCAGTGCTAGTCCGGGAATGTACGGCACTGAAGCTTTCTTT
CDR3aa: CSASPGMYGTEAFF

abundance: -
v_gene: TRBV4-2
d_gene: TRBD1
j_gene: TRBJ2-7
len: 15
CDR3nt: TGTGCCAGCAGCCAAGTGGGACAGGGGTCCTACGAGCAGTACTTC
CDR3aa: CASSQVGQGSYEQYF

abundance: -
v_gene: TRBV6-6
d_gene: -
j_gene: TRBJ1-2
len: 13
CDR3nt: TGTGCCAGCAGCCATGGACAGACCTATGGCTACACCTTC
CDR3aa: CASSHGQTYGYTF

abundance: -
v_gene: TRBV28
d_gene: -
j_gene: TRBJ2-1
len: 17
CDR3nt: TGTGCCAGCAAGCCCCTGAACCAAGCGAGCTCCTACAATGAGCAGTTCTTC
CDR3aa: CASKPLNQASSYNEQFF

abundance: -
v_gene: TRBV4-1
d_gene: -
j_gene: TRBJ1-5
len: 18
CDR3nt: TGCGCCAGCAGCCAAAATACCCCCCTTACAGGGATCAATCAGCCCCAGCATTTT
CDR3aa: CASSQNTPLTGINQPQHF

abundance: -
v_gene: TRBV12-3/TRBV12-4
d_gene: -
j_gene: TRBJ1-1
len: 13
CDR3nt: TGTGCCAGCAGTCTCCCGGACAGCCTTGAAGCTTTCTTT
CDR3aa: CASSLPDSLEAFF

abundance: -
v_gene: TRBV3-1/TRBV3-2
d_gene: -
j_gene: TRBJ2-7
len: 17
CDR3nt: TGTGCCAGCAGCCAAGATCTAGCTTACATCTCCCCCTACGAGCAGTACTTC
CDR3aa: CASSQDLAYISPYEQYF

abundance: -
v_gene: TRBV4-2
d_gene: -
j_gene: TRBJ1-5
len: 16
CDR3nt: TGTGCCAGCAGCCTGACGGGGGGGGGCAGCAATCAGCCCCAGCATTTT
CDR3aa: CASSLTGGGSNQPQHF

abundance: -
v_gene: TRBV7-9
d_gene: TRBD1
j_gene: TRBJ2-5
len: 14
CDR3nt: TGTGCCAGCAGCCCCGGGACAGGGGGAGAGACCCAGTACTTC
CDR3aa: CASSPGTGGETQYF

abundance: -
v_gene: TRBV7-2
d_gene: -
j_gene: TRBJ2-1
len: 13
CDR3nt: TGTGCCAGCAGACTGGCAAGTAGGAATGAGCAGTTCTTC
CDR3aa: CASRLASRNEQFF

abundance: -
v_gene: TRBV7-6
d_gene: TRBD2
j_gene: TRBJ2-2
len: 16
CDR3nt: TGTGCCAGCATCCAAACCCCTAGCGGGAACACCGGGGAGCTGTTTTTT
CDR3aa: CASIQTPSGNTGELFF

abundance: -
v_gene: TRBV3-1/TRBV3-2
d_gene: -
j_gene: TRBJ1-2
len: 15
CDR3nt: TGTGCCAGCAGCCAAGGTCCAGGGAATGACTATGGCTACACCTTC
CDR3aa: CASSQGPGNDYGYTF

abundance: once
v_gene: TRBV11-2
d_gene: TRBD2
j_gene: TRBJ2-5
len: 17
CDR3nt: TGTGCCAGCAGCTTAGGTGGTAGCGGGGGCAGGGGGGAGACCCAGTACTTC
CDR3aa: CASSLGGSGGRGETQYF

abundance: -
v_gene: TRBV7-3
d_gene: TRBD1
j_gene: TRBJ2-1
len: 13
CDR3nt: TGTGCCAGCAGCCCGACAGGGGGTAATGAGCAGTTCTTC
CDR3aa: CASSPTGGNEQFF

abundance: -
v_gene: TRBV27
d_gene: TRBD1
j_gene: TRBJ1-2
len: 14
CDR3nt: TGTGCCAGCAGTCCGGGGGGGACAGGGAGTGGCTACACCTTC
CDR3aa: CASSPGGTGSGYTF

abundance: -
v_gene: TRBV5-5
d_gene: TRBD1
j_gene: TRBJ1-2
len: 14
CDR3nt: TGTGCCAGCAGCTTGAACAGGGGGGTCTATGGCTACACCTTC
CDR3aa: CASSLNRGVYGYTF

abundance: -
v_gene: TRBV2
d_gene: -
j_gene: TRBJ1-5
len: 12
CDR3nt: TGTGCCAGCAGGCTCTCGTTGGGGCCCCAGCATTTT
CDR3aa: CASRLSLGPQHF

abundance: -
v_gene: TRBV29-1
d_gene: TRBD1
j_gene: TRBJ1-1
len: 15
CDR3nt: TGCAGCGTCGAAGGACAGGGGATGCGGAACACTGAAGCTTTCTTT
CDR3aa: CSVEGQGMRNTEAFF

abundance: -
v_gene: TRBV2
d_gene: -
j_gene: TRBJ1-2
len: 15
CDR3nt: TGTGCCAGCAGCAGCCTGGAGGGGGGGAACTATGGCTACACCTTC
CDR3aa: CASSSLEGGNYGYTF

abundance: -
v_gene: TRBV19
d_gene: -
j_gene: TRBJ1-5
len: 16
CDR3nt: TGTGCCAGTAGTACCCGACAGACGTATAGCAATCAGCCCCAGCATTTT
CDR3aa: CASSTRQTYSNQPQHF